One sample yielded the 9 T cell receptor beta chains listed below, sequenced in a study of shared clonotypes between healthy human individuals. Method: immunoSEQ multiplex PCR; TCRdb's copy keeps in-frame clones and lacks some. The repertoire holds roughly 450,000 clones, with less than 85% as singletons. Sequencing used PBMCs. All receptors derive from a middle-aged woman in good health. Some clones in this sample may be carry-over from other donors' samples.

The rearrangement links TRBV18 to TRBJ2-3, with 12 bases identical to TRBD2. The CDR3 contains 19 residues. Germline CDR1 is KGHSH and CDR2 is LQKENI. The ends lost 3 bases at V and 0 bases at J; junction bases unmatched: 10. The CDR3 loop is CASSPSSGRGPESTDTQYF. The DNA for the CDR3 is TGTGCCAGCTCACCTTCTAGCGGGAGGGGGCCTGAGAGCACAGATACGCAGTATTTT.

The table lists this clone with a few counts. The same CDR3 also results from other DNA sequences found in this sample. The chain employs TRBV4-2 and TRBJ2-6, with no clear D. Germline CDR1 and CDR2: LGHNA and YNFKEQ. The length of the CDR3 is 16 residues. The V gene lost 0 bases and the J gene lost 1 base, with 7 bases spanning the gap. The CDR3 spells CASSQDESSGANVLTF. In DNA form, the CDR3 reads TGTGCCAGCAGCCAAGATGAGTCTTCTGGGGCCAACGTCCTGACTTTC.

This sequence joins TRBV25-1 and TRBJ2-5; weak D call: TRBD1 (5 bases). Germline V gene sequence: CDR1 MGHDK, CDR2 SYGVNS. Trimming shortened V by 4 bases and J by 6 bases, and 12 bases separated the two germline ends. The CDR3 sequence is 13 residues long. In nucleotides, the CDR3 is TGTGCCAGCAGTGTTCCTGCAGGGAAGACCCAGTACTTC. Residues: CASSVPAGKTQYF.

CDR3 DNA: TGTGCCTGGAGTGTTTCAGGGCGGGAGATAATCTACGAGCAGTACTTC. Its translation: CAWSVSGREIIYEQYF. The rearrangement joins TRBV30 to TRBJ2-7, with TRBD2 matching over 7 bases. The V segment lost 0 bases and the J segment 3 bases; nucleotides outside the gene matches: 11. This CDR3 has 16 amino acids. Germline V gene data show CDR1 as GTSNPN and CDR2 as SVGIG (reference sequence).

The genes are TRBV27 and TRBJ2-2, with 12 nucleotides matching TRBD2. This CDR3 is 16 amino acids long. CDR1 is MNHEY and CDR2 is SMNVEV in the germline V gene (reference sequence). J lost 5 bases, V lost 5 bases, and 6 bases had no gene match. CDR3 sequence reads: CASSPRLAGETGELFF. CDR3 nucleotides: TGTGCCAGCAGTCCTCGACTAGCGGGAGAGACCGGGGAGCTGTTTTTT.

To note about this clone: Other DNA sequences in this sample translate to the same CDR3. This chain joins TRBV4-3 and TRBJ2-1, with TRBD2 matching 11 bases. Germline CDR1 and CDR2: LGHNA and YSLEER. The ends lost 0 bases at V and 9 bases at J; junction bases unmatched: 4. CDR3 size: 15 residues. The CDR3 sequence is CASSQELAGVGEQFF. The CDR3 nucleotides read TGCGCCAGCAGCCAAGAACTAGCGGGAGTAGGTGAGCAGTTCTTC.

The rearrangement links TRBV5-1 to TRBJ2-2; 9 bases are shared with TRBD2. CDR1 SGHRS and CDR2 YFSETQ come from the germline V gene. The J segment lost 4 bases and the V segment lost 0 bases, leaving 4 bases of the junction unmatched. CDR3 length: 16 residues. The CDR3 DNA follows: TGCGCCAGCAGCTTGGATCTTAGCGGGAGCACCGGGGAGCTGTTTTTT. Translated: CASSLDLSGSTGELFF.

The chain recombines TRBV29-1 with TRBJ2-7; TRBD2 aligns across 9 bases. V was pared by 0 bases and J by 6 bases, with 12 bases of the junction left unmatched. The CDR3 length is 16 residues. Germline CDR1 reads SQVTM; CDR2 reads ANQGSEA. The CDR3 reads CSVEDQRAGGPPEQYF. Here the CDR3 DNA reads TGCAGCGTTGAAGATCAGCGTGCGGGAGGGCCTCCCGAGCAGTACTTC.

The V gene is TRBV7-2, the J gene TRBJ2-6; D unresolved. CDR1 is SGHTA and CDR2 is FQGNSA in the germline V gene. CDR3 length: 16 residues. Trimming shortened V by 5 bases and J by 0 bases, and 11 bases separated the two germline ends. CDR3 sequence: CASSRDRSSGANVLTF. The CDR3 bases are TGTGCCAGCAGCCGTGACCGGAGCTCTGGGGCCAACGTCCTGACTTTC. The whole variable domain, remainder taken from reference TRBV7-2 and TRBJ2-6, is GAGVSQSPSNKVTEKGKDVELRCDPISGHTALYWYRQSLGQGLEFLIYFQGNSAPDKSGLPSDRFSAERTGGSVSTLTIQRTQQEDSAVYLCASSRDRSSGANVLTFGAGSRLTVL.